What follows are 32 T cell receptor beta chains derived from one specimen sequenced in a study of T cell responses to AZD1222 COVID-19 vaccine. Clones were read by immunoSEQ multiplex PCR, and TCRdb kept only the in-frame ones, dropping some. The sample contains 120,000 to 150,000 clones, 90% to 95% of which appear only once. The source material was peripheral blood, sampled on day 0 of AZD1222 vaccination. These receptors all stem from an adult in good health.

V is TRBV27 and J is TRBJ2-7, with 7 nucleotides matching TRBD2. The CDR3 length is 16 residues. V dropped 3 bases and J dropped 5; count of bases not matched to a gene: 13. Germline CDR1 reads MNHEY; CDR2 reads SMNVEV (reference sequence). The CDR3 spells CASSFFPPSGNDEQYF. The CDR3, as DNA: TGTGCCAGCAGTTTTTTTCCCCCTAGCGGAAACGACGAGCAGTACTTC.

This chain uses TRBV19 with TRBJ1-2; a possible D gene is TRBD1 (6 bases). The CDR3 extends over 14 amino acids. V lost 4 bases and J lost 4, with 13 bases in between. CDR1 is LNHDA, CDR2 SQIVND, per germline (reference sequence). CDR3 region: CASSRDRGPYGYTF. Written as DNA, the CDR3 is TGTGCCAGTAGTAGGGACCGGGGGCCCTATGGCTACACCTTC.

The chain recombines TRBV10-3 with TRBJ1-1; D not resolved. CDR1 and CDR2 (germline): ENHRY, SYGVKD. This CDR3 is built from 14 residues. The V gene lost 3 bases and the J gene lost 4 bases, with 12 bases spanning the gap. DNA of the CDR3: TGTGCCATCAGTGATCCCGGGAGAGGCACTGAAGCTTTCTTT. It codes for CAISDPGRGTEAFF.

This chain uses TRBV7-3 with TRBJ2-1; 9 nucleotides align to TRBD2. V was clipped by 3 bases and J by 2 bases; unmatched bases: 8. This CDR3 region has 17 residues. In germline, CDR1 is SGHTA, CDR2 FQGTGA. CDR3 in amino acids: CASSFSRGGDPYNEQFF. The CDR3 nucleotides read TGTGCCAGCAGCTTTTCACGCGGGGGGGACCCCTACAATGAGCAGTTCTTC.

The genes are TRBV9 and TRBJ1-1, with 7 bases lining up with TRBD1. The CDR3 sequence is 15 residues long. Unmatched junction bases numbered 7, after V lost 4 bases and J lost 1 base. Germline lookup yields CDR1 SGDLS and CDR2 YYNGEE. The DNA of the CDR3 is TGTGCCAGCAGCTGGGAGGGGGCAGCGAACACTGAAGCTTTCTTT. This sequence encodes CASSWEGAANTEAFF.

The rearrangement links TRBV11-3 to TRBJ2-5; 13 bases are shared with TRBD2. Germline loops: CDR1 SGHNT, CDR2 YENEEA. V lost 1 base and J lost 5; bases outside the gene matches: 7. CDR3 length equals 17 residues. The CDR3 region is CASSLVLAGGPRETQYF. For the CDR3, the DNA is TGTGCCAGCAGCTTAGTACTAGCGGGAGGGCCGAGGGAGACCCAGTACTTC.

CDR3 loop: CASSQTSGNTIYF. In nucleotides, the CDR3 is TGTGCCAGCAGCCAAACCTCTGGAAACACCATATATTTT. The chain carries TRBV7-3 and TRBJ1-3, with D hard to call. V lost 5 bases and J 0 bases, leaving 5 bases between the germline ends. This CDR3 is 13 amino acids long. Per the germline V gene, CDR1 is SGHTA and CDR2 is FQGTGA.

The rearrangement links TRBV4-3 to TRBJ1-4; D may be TRBD1 (6 bases). Trimming cost V 2 bases and J 10 bases, with 32 bases left between them. This CDR3 region has 20 residues. In germline, CDR1 is LGHNA, CDR2 YSLEER. Here the CDR3 reads CASSQSGGPAGRLPIGKLFF. CDR3 DNA sequence: TGCGCCAGCAGCCAAAGTGGGGGGCCTGCAGGGAGGCTCCCGATTGGAAAACTGTTTTTT.

J is TRBJ1-2 and V is TRBV2; perhaps TRBD1 as D (5 bases). Trimming cost V 11 bases and J 3 bases, with 13 bases left between them. The length of the CDR3 is 12 residues. Germline CDR1 is SNHLY and CDR2 is FYNNEI. The CDR3 DNA is TGTGCCGGAGTTCGGGACGACTATGGCTACACCTTC. Its protein product is CAGVRDDYGYTF.

The chain couples TRBV4-2 to TRBJ2-6, with a weak D call TRBD1 (5 bases). There are 18 residues in the CDR3. CDR1 and CDR2 from the germline V gene are LGHNA and YNFKEQ. V lost 4 bases and J lost 0, with 16 bases in between. The CDR3 here is CASSRRQLTDSGANVLTF. In nucleotides, the CDR3 is TGTGCCAGCAGCCGTAGACAGCTTACCGACTCTGGGGCCAACGTCCTGACTTTC.

The chain has TRBV5-1 and TRBJ2-7; 12 nucleotides match TRBD1. V lost 0 bases to trimming and J lost 5 bases; unmatched junction nucleotides: 9. There are 17 residues in the CDR3. Germline V gene data show CDR1 as SGHRS and CDR2 as YFSETQ. CDR3 residues: CASSLVPPGQGADEQYF. In nucleotides, the CDR3 is TGCGCCAGCAGCTTGGTGCCCCCGGGACAGGGGGCTGACGAGCAGTACTTC.

The chain combines TRBV5-1 with TRBJ1-2; TRBD1 matches at 11 bases. Germline values: CDR1 SGHRS, CDR2 YFSETQ. The CDR3 has 13 amino acids. Unmatched junction bases numbered 3, after V lost 4 bases and J lost 7 bases. The CDR3 sequence is CASSTGTGGGYTF. The DNA for the CDR3 is TGCGCCAGCAGCACTGGGACAGGGGGTGGCTACACCTTC.

The rearrangement uses TRBV2 and TRBJ2-2; D could derive from TRBD1 or TRBD2 (5 bases each). V was cut by 1 base and J by 6 bases, with 6 bases left in between. Germline V gives CDR1 SNHLY, CDR2 FYNNEI. The CDR3 consists of 13 residues. CDR3: CASSEGGAGELFF. DNA for the CDR3: TGTGCCAGCAGTGAAGGAGGGGCCGGGGAGCTGTTTTTT.

The chain links TRBV6-2 or TRBV6-3 to TRBJ1-1; TRBD1 aligns across 7 bases. The CDR3 spans 13 residues. The V gene end was trimmed by 6 bases and the J gene end by 4 bases; junction bases not matched to a gene: 5. Germline CDR1 MNHEY, CDR2 SVGEGT. CDR3: CASSLQGTTEAFF. The DNA for the CDR3 is TGTGCCAGCAGCCTACAGGGGACCACTGAAGCTTTCTTT.

This clone was seen more than once but under ten times. The CDR3 loop reads CASSVGGKNTEAFF. In nucleotides, the CDR3 is TGTGCCAGCAGCGTAGGGGGCAAGAACACTGAAGCTTTCTTT. The chain links TRBV9 to TRBJ1-1, with D maybe TRBD1 (5 bases). Germline V CDR1 and CDR2: SGDLS, YYNGEE. V was cut by 0 bases and J by 1 base, with 7 bases left in between. This CDR3 is built from 14 residues.

The chain carries TRBV24-1 and TRBJ1-5; 7 bases fit TRBD1. CDR3 length: 15 residues. V lost 0 bases, J lost 11 bases, and 9 bases stayed unmatched. Germline CDR1 KGHDR, CDR2 SFDVKD. The CDR3 sequence: CATSDLRAGGTAQHF. The DNA of the CDR3 is TGTGCCACCAGTGATTTGAGGGCAGGGGGGACGGCCCAGCATTTT.

The CDR3 nucleotides are TGTGCCAGTAGTATAGATGAGGCTAGTAGGTCAGCAGCTAACTATGGCTACACCTTC. It translates to CASSIDEASRSAANYGYTF. The chain joins TRBV19 to TRBJ1-2; the D is unclear. The germline V gene has CDR1 LNHDA and CDR2 SQIVND (reference sequence). This CDR3 has 19 residues. V gave up 0 bases and J gave up 0 bases, with 20 bases separating them.

As for this clone: The germline gene is not matched at one end of the junction; a read error may be the cause. The genes are TRBV6-1 and TRBJ1-4; D is uncertain. Germline V CDR1 and CDR2: MNHNS, SASEGT. The CDR3 contains 16 residues. The CDR3 loop is CASREIDARANEKLFF. CDR3 bases: TGTGCCAGCAGGGAAATCGACGCCCGTGCTAATGAAAAGCTGTTTTTT.

The genes are TRBV28 and TRBJ2-1, with D perhaps matching TRBD1 (5 bases). Trimming took 5 bases from V and 3 from J, leaving 17 bases between them. Germline V gene lookup returns CDR1 MDHEN and CDR2 SYDVKM. This CDR3 is 16 amino acids long. CDR3 in DNA: TGTGCCAGCAGTCCCGCCCAAGGGGCCCGCTACAATGAGCAGTTCTTC. Translated: CASSPAQGARYNEQFF.

This clone was recorded once. The chain uses TRBV11-3 and TRBJ1-1; TRBD1 aligns across 8 bases. Trimming took 3 bases from V and 5 from J; bases not matched to a gene: 8. Per the germline V gene, CDR1 is SGHNT and CDR2 is YENEEA. This CDR3 has 15 amino acids. CDR3 nucleotides: TGTGCCAGCAGCTTTTTGGGACAGGTGGGGACTGAAGCTTTCTTT. This gives the protein CASSFLGQVGTEAFF.

This sequence joins TRBV7-9 and TRBJ2-5; 10 bases line up with TRBD2. CDR1 and CDR2 from the germline V gene are SEHNR and FQNEAQ (reference sequence). This CDR3 has 14 residues. With 4 bases clipped from V and 5 bases from J, the junction kept 4 bases outside the gene matches. The chain's CDR3 is CASSSSGSSETQYF. CDR3 DNA sequence: TGTGCCAGCAGCTCTAGCGGGAGTTCGGAGACCCAGTACTTC. The whole variable domain, filled in from reference TRBV7-9 and TRBJ2-5, reads DTGVSQNPRHKITKRGQNVTFRCDPISEHNRLYWYRQTLGQGPEFLTYFQNEAQLEKSRLLSDRFSAERPKGSFSTLEIQRTEQGDSAMYLCASSSSGSSETQYFGPGTRLLVL.

The chain carries TRBV11-3 and TRBJ2-7, with 9 nucleotides matching TRBD1. V trimming: 4 bases; J trimming: 4 bases; junction bases outside the gene matches: 8. The V gene's germline CDR1 is SGHNT and CDR2 YENEEA. The CDR3 runs to 15 residues. CDR3 sequence reads: CASSSPGQGRYEQYF. As DNA, the CDR3 is TGTGCCAGCAGCTCACCGGGACAGGGTCGATACGAGCAGTACTTC.

This chain links TRBV6-2 or TRBV6-3 with TRBJ1-6; D unclear. V was trimmed by 5 bases and J by 9 bases, leaving 11 bases between them. This CDR3 is built from 13 residues. CDR1 and CDR2 (germline): MNHEY, SVGEGT. As DNA, the CDR3 is TGTGCCAGCAGTACAGATTACGCTTCACCCCTCCACTTT. This codes for CASSTDYASPLHF.

This clone was observed a handful of times. The chain recombines TRBV27 with TRBJ2-3, with TRBD2 matching 8 bases. Germline CDR1 is MNHEY and CDR2 is SMNVEV (reference sequence). The junction had 6 bases not matched to a gene; V was cut back by 4 bases and J by 6 bases. The CDR3 consists of 14 residues. In nucleotides, the CDR3 is TGTGCCAGCAGTTCCCCCGGCGGGGGGGATACGCAGTATTTT. It translates to CASSSPGGGDTQYF.

The chain carries TRBV25-1 and TRBJ1-2; perhaps TRBD1 as D (5 bases). The germline gives CDR1 MGHDK, CDR2 SYGVNS. V shed 6 bases and J shed 1 base, with 18 bases lying between them. The CDR3 extends over 16 amino acids. Here the CDR3 DNA reads TGTGCCAGCAGACCGGGACCAACTTGGGATAACTATGGCTACACCTTC. This codes for CASRPGPTWDNYGYTF.

A remark on this clone: Other DNA sequences in the sample encode the same CDR3. The chain uses TRBV9 and TRBJ1-4; maybe TRBD1 (6 bases). V was cut by 3 bases and J by 0 bases, with 9 bases left in between. The length of the CDR3 is 15 residues. Germline V gene data show CDR1 as SGDLS and CDR2 as YYNGEE. The CDR3 DNA sequence: TGTGCCAGCAGCGCCACAGGGACAACTAATGAAAAACTGTTTTTT. Translation: CASSATGTTNEKLFF. Full variable domain (remainder filled in from reference TRBV9 and TRBJ1-4): DSGVTQTPKHLITATGQRVTLRCSPRSGDLSVYWYQQSLDQGLQFLIQYYNGEERAKGNILERFSAQQFPDLHSELNLSSLELGDSALYFCASSATGTTNEKLFFGSGTQLSVL.

The gene calls are TRBV7-3 and TRBJ2-3, with no clear D. CDR1 is SGHTA and CDR2 is FQGTGA in the germline V gene. Trimming took 6 bases from V and 2 from J, leaving 12 bases between them. This CDR3 comprises 14 residues. The chain's CDR3 is CASSPGPYTDTQYF. In nucleotides, the CDR3 is TGTGCCAGCAGTCCCGGGCCCTACACAGATACGCAGTATTTT. The complete variable domain, with remaining parts taken from reference TRBV7-3 and TRBJ2-3, reads GAGVSQTPSNKVTEKGKYVELRCDPISGHTALYWYRQSLGQGPEFLIYFQGTGAADDSGLPNDRFFAVRPEGSVSTLKIQRTERGDSAVYLCASSPGPYTDTQYFGPGTRLTVL.

This clone appeared a single time. The chain uses TRBV24-1 and TRBJ2-1, with D possibly TRBD1 on 9 matching bases. Germline CDR1 and CDR2: KGHDR and SFDVKD. The CDR3 is 16 amino acids. Trimming cost V 5 bases and J 7 bases, with 20 bases left between them. DNA of the CDR3: TGTGCCACCAGTGTGCCGGGACAGGGACTAGGTAATGAGCAGTTCTTC. Amino acid sequence: CATSVPGQGLGNEQFF.

The V and J genes are TRBV5-1 and TRBJ2-7, with D perhaps being TRBD1 or TRBD2 (7 bases each). The CDR3 length is 15 residues. Per the germline V gene, CDR1 is SGHRS and CDR2 is YFSETQ. V was trimmed by 0 bases and J by 5 bases, leaving 15 bases between them. The CDR3 reads CASSLVAGGAHEQYF. CDR3 coding DNA: TGCGCCAGCAGCTTGGTAGCAGGGGGGGCCCACGAGCAGTACTTC.

The chain is built from TRBV6-2 or TRBV6-3 and TRBJ1-1; TRBD1 might be the D (6 bases). The CDR3 loop spans 17 amino acids. CDR1 and CDR2 (germline): MNHEY, SVGEGT. Deletions cut 4 bases from V and 7 bases from J, with 25 bases between. CDR3 region: CASSSPGQGSRYGEAFF. The CDR3 DNA follows: TGTGCCAGCAGTTCCCCGGGGCAGGGGTCACGTTACGGTGAAGCTTTCTTT.

V gene TRBV27 combines with J gene TRBJ2-5; TRBD2 might be the D (5 bases). Trimming shortened V by 5 bases and J by 4 bases, and 11 bases separated the two germline ends. CDR1 and CDR2 from the germline V gene are MNHEY and SMNVEV (reference sequence). The CDR3 consists of 13 residues. The CDR3 DNA reads TGTGCCAGCAGTCCCCAAGGGAGAGAGACCCAGTACTTC. It codes for CASSPQGRETQYF.

The chain carries TRBV3-1 (or the pseudogene TRBV3-2) and TRBJ1-4; the match to TRBD1 covers 7 bases. The junction had 13 bases not matched to a gene; V was cut back by 1 base and J by 8 bases. Germline CDR1 is LGHDT and CDR2 is YNNKEL (reference sequence). The length of the CDR3 is 17 residues. The chain's CDR3 is CASSQGWVPRGQEKLFF. In DNA, the CDR3 is TGTGCCAGCAGCCAAGGTTGGGTCCCCAGGGGACAGGAAAAACTGTTTTTT.